The clone carrying this TCR beta chain was found many times. This entry is derived from a study of human T cells and chemical hapten exposure. CDR3 length: 13 amino acids. V lost 4 bases and J lost 2, with 9 bases in between. Germline CDR1 DFQATT, CDR2 SNEGSKA (reference sequence). Time point denoted: pre-sensitization, week 0. Sample treatment: therapeutic diphenylcyclopropenone sensitization with weekly scalp DPC. Unfractionated whole blood served as the source for total RNA extraction. In the library, unique molecular identifiers were attached to individual cDNA molecules. TCRdb independently ran MiXCR on the RACE reads; one entry per CDR3 protein. The sample includes around 62,000 distinct CDR3 sequences, around 7% of them seen just once.

The clonotype was recovered from a woman in her 30s with alopecia areata. Some clones in this sample may be carry-over from other donors' samples. The genes are TRBV20-1 and TRBJ1-5; possible D gene TRBD1, 6 bases. The source was whole blood, collected in connection with sensitization to the hapten diphenylcyclopropenone (DPC). CDR3: CSAKGGGNQPQHF. The CDR3 DNA reads as TGCAGTGCTAAGGGGGGGGGCAATCAGCCCCAGCATTTT.